This TCR beta chain comes out of a study of human T cells and chemical hapten exposure. As for the study in general: The variation in per-sample TCR yields arose mainly from small differences in pooled library volumes.

The time point was: patch test 1, 2 weeks after DPC sensitization. Described treatment: therapeutic diphenylcyclopropenone sensitization with weekly scalp DPC. The study enrolled 18 to 70-year-old alopecia patients suitable for DPC. One entry per CDR3 protein results from TCRdb running MiXCR on the RACE reads. The table shows about 360,000 distinct CDR3 sequences, with 6% to 8.5% occurring only once. General study points: Because they had alopecia, donors may respond immunologically unlike healthy people.

This clonotype was recorded a few times. Its cognate antigen is unknown. The sequencing here drew on whole blood, taken in connection with sensitization to the hapten diphenylcyclopropenone (DPC). The receptor's source is a woman under 30 with alopecia areata. Some clones in this sample may be carry-over from other donors' samples.

For the CDR3, the DNA is TGTGCCAGCCTTCAGGGACACGAGCAGTACTTC. Protein sequence: CASLQGHEQYF. The chain couples TRBV27 to TRBJ2-7; the D gene could be TRBD1 or TRBD2 (5 bases each). This CDR3 has 11 amino acids. V lost 8 bases and J 5 bases, leaving 10 bases between the germline ends. Germline V CDR1 and CDR2: MNHEY, SMNVEV (reference sequence).